One and the same sample provided the 19 T cell receptor beta chains below, sequenced in a study of Graves' ophthalmopathy and Graves' hyperthyroidism. Amplified TCR beta CDR3 regions were obtained using RNA transcripts as template. Second-round multiplex PCR came after first-round RT-PCR with HTBI primers. TCRdb recomputed calls from the multiplex PCR reads with MiXCR, one row per CDR3 protein. The table includes about 380,000 distinct CDR3 sequences, roughly 14% detected once. Sequencing was done on a sample of peripheral blood. Receptors originate from a young woman with stable Graves' hyperthyroidism.

This clonotype was detected many times. V usage is TRBV5-8 and J usage is TRBJ2-5; 8 bases map to TRBD2. The J segment lost 2 bases and the V segment lost 6 bases, leaving 9 bases of the junction unmatched. Germline V CDR1 and CDR2: SGHTS, YDEGEE. This CDR3 spans 15 amino acids. CDR3: CASTPGVAGQETQYF. CDR3 coding DNA: TGTGCCAGCACCCCTGGGGTAGCGGGGCAAGAGACCCAGTACTTC.

This clonotype was observed at least ten times. V gene TRBV19 combines with J gene TRBJ1-5; no clear D. Germline CDR1 and CDR2: LNHDA and SQIVND (reference sequence). This CDR3 is 15 amino acids long. The germline V and J ends were trimmed by 5 bases and 0 bases, with 11 bases remaining between them. The CDR3 loop reads CASSATDYSNQPQHF. CDR3 in DNA: TGTGCCAGTAGTGCAACGGACTATAGCAATCAGCCCCAGCATTTT.

This chain uses TRBV6-2 or TRBV6-3 with TRBJ1-1; D may be TRBD1 (5 bases). CDR1 and CDR2 (germline): MNHEY, SVGEGT. Trimming took 6 bases from V and 1 from J, leaving 12 bases between them. The CDR3 contains 14 residues. Here the CDR3 reads CASSPGQENTEAFF. The CDR3 bases are TGTGCCAGCAGCCCCGGACAAGAGAACACTGAAGCTTTCTTT.

This clonotype appeared many times. The J gene is TRBJ2-2, the V gene TRBV5-6, with TRBD1 as a possible D gene (6 bases). The germline V gene encodes CDR1 SGHDT and CDR2 YYEEEE. The CDR3 is 14 amino acids. V dropped 2 bases and J dropped 4 bases, with 9 bases sitting between them. CDR3: CASSFQQGTGELFF. Written as DNA, the CDR3 is TGTGCCAGCAGCTTCCAACAGGGCACCGGGGAGCTGTTTTTT.

In its sample, this clonotype was seen many times. V is TRBV12-3 or TRBV12-4 and J is TRBJ2-2; TRBD1 is a possible D gene (6 bases). V lost 6 bases, J lost 5 bases, and 25 bases lay in between. The CDR3 is made up of 18 amino acids. The DNA of the CDR3 is TGTGCCAGCAGCGGTTGGCAGGGGTTGGGGACAAGGACCGGGGAGCTGTTTTTT. Protein product: CASSGWQGLGTRTGELFF.

This clonotype appeared many times. The chain carries TRBV20-1 and TRBJ1-1; 9 nucleotides match TRBD1. This CDR3 region has 14 residues. V gave up 0 bases and J gave up 6 bases; unmatched junction bases: 5. Germline CDR1 is DFQATT and CDR2 is SNEGSKA (reference sequence). The CDR3 nucleotides read TGCAGTGCTAGAGAAGACAGGGGGTTTTCTGAAGCTTTCTTT. Its protein product is CSAREDRGFSEAFF.

This clonotype was counted at least ten times. The chain employs TRBV14 and TRBJ2-5; 9 bases match TRBD1. V trimming: 4 bases; J trimming: 4 bases; junction bases outside the gene matches: 13. Germline V gene sequence: CDR1 SGHDN, CDR2 FVKESK. The CDR3 consists of 17 residues. DNA of the CDR3: TGTGCCAGCAGCCGCCTCGCCGCTGAGACAGGGGGAGAGACCCAGTACTTC. It codes for CASSRLAAETGGETQYF. The whole variable domain, remainder taken from reference TRBV14 and TRBJ2-5, is EAGVTQFPSHSVIEKGQTVTLRCDPISGHDNLYWYRRVMGKEIKFLLHFVKESKQDESGMPNNRFLAERTGGTYSTLKVQPAELEDSGVYFCASSRLAAETGGETQYFGPGTRLLVL.

This clonotype was recorded many times. The chain links TRBV12-3 or TRBV12-4 to TRBJ1-6, with D perhaps matching TRBD1 (5 bases). The CDR3 extends over 14 amino acids. V was pared by 8 bases and J by 11 bases, with 19 bases between. The CDR3 is CASRGGVGKTPLHF. DNA for the CDR3: TGTGCCAGCCGGGGGGGAGTGGGTAAGACACCCCTCCACTTT.

The table lists this clonotype with many counts. The CDR3: CASSQLRNTEAFF. The CDR3 bases are TGTGCCAGCAGTCAACTCAGGAACACTGAAGCTTTCTTT. This sequence joins TRBV6-2 or TRBV6-3 and TRBJ1-1; D not resolved. V was cut by 5 bases and J by 1 base, with 8 bases left in between. The CDR3 is 13 residues long. Germline V gene data show CDR1 as MNHEY and CDR2 as SVGEGT.

This clonotype was detected many times. The chain is built from TRBV7-9 and TRBJ2-7, with TRBD1 matching over 7 bases. Germline V lookup: CDR1 SEHNR, CDR2 FQNEAQ (reference sequence). The CDR3 has 14 amino acids. Losses at the gene ends were 5 bases for V and 5 bases for J; bases not matched to a gene: 9. DNA of the CDR3: TGTGCCAGCAGCCCGCTGGGACAGAACCACGAGCAGTACTTC. Encoded protein: CASSPLGQNHEQYF.

This clonotype was observed at least ten times. The gene calls are TRBV27 and TRBJ2-7, with D uncertain. Per germline, CDR1 MNHEY and CDR2 SMNVEV (reference sequence). The CDR3 totals 16 residues. Trimming took off 5 bases at V and 0 bases at J, with 17 bases between the two ends. CDR3 bases: TGTGCCAGCAGTCCCCGGACGGCACGGAGCTCCTACGAGCAGTACTTC. Translated, it gives CASSPRTARSSYEQYF.

The chain recombines TRBV4-2 with TRBJ2-7, with D maybe TRBD1 (5 bases). V was clipped by 1 base and J by 3 bases, with 13 bases between them. The length of the CDR3 is 15 residues. CDR1 is LGHNA, CDR2 YNFKEQ, per germline. CDR3 DNA: TGTGCCAGCAGCCAAGGCGCTACAGGAATCTACGAGCAGTACTTC. It yields the protein CASSQGATGIYEQYF.

In this sample, this clonotype turned up many times. The gene calls are TRBV7-2 and TRBJ2-5; TRBD2 is a possible D gene (5 bases). The CDR3 sequence is 12 residues long. The V gene lost 4 bases and the J gene lost 5 bases, with 8 bases spanning the gap. Per germline, CDR1 SGHTA and CDR2 FQGNSA. The CDR3 region is CASSWERETQYF. The CDR3 DNA reads as TGTGCCAGCAGCTGGGAGCGGGAGACCCAGTACTTC.

This clonotype was observed at least ten times. In DNA form, the CDR3 reads TGTGCCAGCAGAGGCAGGGGTGGTGGCTACACCTTC. This gives the protein CASRGRGGGYTF. This sequence joins TRBV5-4 and TRBJ1-2, with D tentatively TRBD1 (6 bases). CDR3 size: 12 residues. Germline V lookup: CDR1 SGHNT, CDR2 YYREEE (reference sequence). V lost 5 bases and J 7 bases, leaving 12 bases between the germline ends.

This clonotype has just a few counts. This may be a read error: a much more frequent sequence differs by one nucleotide. The V gene is TRBV6-1, the J gene TRBJ2-2; 8 nucleotides agree with TRBD1. The CDR3 is 15 residues long. CDR1 and CDR2 from the germline V gene are MNHNS and SASEGT. The CDR3 sequence: CASSQTGANTGELLF. The CDR3 DNA follows: TGTGCCAGCAGCCAGACAGGGGCGAACACCGGGGAGCTGCTTTTT.

This clonotype was recorded many times. The V and J genes are TRBV12-5 and TRBJ2-5; D gene ambiguous. The CDR3 has 12 residues. V was shortened by 4 bases and J by 11 bases, with 14 bases between the two germline ends. CDR1 is LGHNT, CDR2 FRNRAP, per germline. The CDR3 nucleotides are TGTGCTAGTGGTTCGGTTCACAGAACGCAGTACTTC. It codes for CASGSVHRTQYF.

The sample holds a few counts of this clonotype. The chain carries TRBV5-1 and TRBJ2-5; possibly TRBD1 for D (5 bases). V was pared by 4 bases and J by 0 bases, with 10 bases between. Looked up from germline, CDR1 is SGHRS and CDR2 is YFSETQ. This CDR3 region has 14 residues. The CDR3 DNA is TGCGCCAGCAGCCCTCGACAGAACCAAGAGACCCAGTACTTC. Translation gives CASSPRQNQETQYF.

There are a few counts of this clonotype. This chain uses TRBV6-1 with TRBJ2-5; the match to TRBD1 covers 10 bases. Trimming cost V 5 bases and J 6 bases; bases outside gene matches: 6. CDR3 length: 14 residues. Looked up from germline, CDR1 is MNHNS and CDR2 is SASEGT. CDR3 protein: CASSPRTGGKTQYF. The CDR3 coding sequence is TGTGCCAGCAGTCCCAGGACAGGGGGAAAGACCCAGTACTTC.

At least ten counts were recorded for this clonotype. The V call is TRBV27, the J call TRBJ2-3; 7 bases fit TRBD1. J gave up 0 bases and V 4 bases, and 4 bases lay outside the gene matches. This CDR3 region has 15 residues. CDR1 and CDR2 (germline): MNHEY, SMNVEV (reference sequence). The CDR3 region is CASSSNRGSTDTQYF. The CDR3 coding sequence is TGTGCCAGCAGTTCAAACAGGGGAAGCACAGATACGCAGTATTTT.